The clone carrying this TCR beta chain was counted between two and nine times. The data are from a study of blood T cell repertoires in COVID-19. Study-level background: The study drew acute and convalescent COVID-19 samples from the United States, Italy and Spain.

The CDR3 has 16 amino acids. Trimming stripped 3 bases from V and 1 base from J, with 15 bases between. CDR1 SGHNT and CDR2 YYREEE come from the germline V gene (reference sequence). Residents of under 25 US areas, aged about 18 to 95 years, made up the participants. Donors were grouped by their self-reported clinical history. Generated by immunoSEQ multiplex PCR, the TCRdb table keeps only in-frame clones and is missing some. The data show approximately 160,000 clones, 70% to 90% seen once. V gene TRBV5-4 combines with J gene TRBJ2-3, with TRBD2 as a possible D gene (7 bases). This sequence was found in a man in his forties or fifties who had recovered from COVID-19. Sequenced material: PBMCs or T cells enriched from blood (not recorded which). The CDR3 sequence is CASSSVGGRGTDTQYF. For the CDR3, the DNA is TGTGCCAGCAGCTCCGTGGGGGGGCGGGGCACAGATACGCAGTATTTT.